These 3 T cell receptor beta chains share one sample of origin, sequenced in a study of T cell responses to AZD1222 COVID-19 vaccine. TCRdb keeps only in-frame clones here, not all; method: immunoSEQ multiplex PCR. The sample comprises about 100,000 clones, approximately 89% of which are singletons, and around 9% rests with the top ten. The input for sequencing was peripheral blood, taken on day 0 of AZD1222 vaccination. The receptors come from an adult in good health.

The gene calls are TRBV5-1 and TRBJ2-2, with 10 bases lining up with TRBD2. Trimming cost V 8 bases and J 1 base; bases outside gene matches: 2. In germline, CDR1 is SGHRS, CDR2 YFSETQ. This CDR3 has 14 amino acids. The chain's CDR3 is CASSGGQNTGELFF. CDR3 in DNA: TGCGCCAGTAGCGGGGGGCAGAACACCGGGGAGCTGTTTTTT. The variable domain in full, completed from reference TRBV5-1 and TRBJ2-2, reads KAGVTQTPRYLIKTRGQQVTLSCSPISGHRSVSWYQQTPGQGLQFLFEYFSETQRNKGNFPGRFSGRQFSNSRSEMNVSTLELGDSALYLCASSGGQNTGELFFGEGSRLTVL.

CDR3 in amino acids: CSVDRALTNYGYTF. For the CDR3, the DNA is TGCAGCGTGGACAGGGCCCTAACTAACTATGGCTACACCTTC. The rearrangement joins TRBV29-1 to TRBJ1-2, with 8 bases matching TRBD1. Germline CDR1 is SQVTM and CDR2 is ANQGSEA. The CDR3 runs 14 residues. Trimming at V came to 6 bases and at J to 0 bases, leaving 6 bases not matched to a gene.

J is TRBJ1-4 and V is TRBV16, with 7 bases identical to TRBD1. Germline loops: CDR1 KGHSY, CDR2 FQNENV. The CDR3 is made up of 15 amino acids. V trimming: 3 bases; J trimming: 3 bases; junction bases outside the gene matches: 4. The CDR3 DNA sequence: TGTGCCAGCAGCCAGCCCGGGACAGCTAATGAAAAACTGTTTTTT. Its translation is CASSQPGTANEKLFF.